These 2 T cell receptor beta chains were all obtained from the same sample, sequenced in a study of blood T cells in healthy people across ages. For the second PCR, which ran for about 6 to 11 cycles, a sample-barcoded 5' primer and a J-beta primer mix were used. TCRdb passed the 5' RACE reads through MiXCR, listing each CDR3 protein once. The data show under 1,000,000 distinct CDR3 sequences, with less than 60% seen just once and over 15% held by the top ten. Sequencing was performed on blood. The receptors were gathered from a man older than 75 in good health.

This chain joins TRBV12-3 or TRBV12-4 and TRBJ1-2; 10 nucleotides match TRBD1. V shed 8 bases and J 5 bases; nucleotides not matched to a gene: 11. This CDR3 is built from 15 residues. The CDR3 sequence: CASLGTGTGVYGYTF. The CDR3 DNA sequence: TGTGCCAGCTTGGGGACCGGGACAGGGGTATATGGCTACACCTTC.

In regard to this clonotype: A read error may be the cause here, since a much bigger clone is one base away. The chain uses TRBV7-6 and TRBJ2-7, with 11 bases matching TRBD2. V lost 1 base to trimming and J lost 7 bases; unmatched junction nucleotides: 3. CDR1 and CDR2 from the germline V gene are SGHVS and FNYEAQ. The CDR3 totals 14 residues. CDR3 amino acids: CASSLGGTSGEQYF. The CDR3 coding sequence is TGTGCCAGCAGCTTAGGGGGGACTAGCGGTGAGCAGTACTTC.